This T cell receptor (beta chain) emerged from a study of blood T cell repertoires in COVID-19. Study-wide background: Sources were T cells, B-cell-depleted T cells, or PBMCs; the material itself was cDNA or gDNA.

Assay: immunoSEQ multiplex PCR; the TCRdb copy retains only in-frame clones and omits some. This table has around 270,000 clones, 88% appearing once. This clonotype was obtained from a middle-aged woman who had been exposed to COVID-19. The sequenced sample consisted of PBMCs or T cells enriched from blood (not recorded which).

The CDR3: CASSPQQGLAVNEQFF. DNA of the CDR3: TGTGCCAGCTCACCTCAACAGGGACTAGCGGTGAATGAGCAGTTCTTC. This chain joins TRBV18 and TRBJ2-1; 11 bases fit TRBD2. Per germline, CDR1 KGHSH and CDR2 LQKENI. V lost 3 bases, J lost 7 bases, and 8 bases stayed unmatched. The CDR3 is made up of 16 amino acids.